This T cell receptor (beta chain) was identified in a study of blood T cell repertoires in COVID-19. In the study overall: In each case, the material was cDNA or gDNA derived from T cells, B-cell-depleted T cells, or PBMCs.

Participants were aged roughly 18 to 90 years, lived in about two dozen US areas, and enrolled virtually. Participant reports of clinical history set cohort assignment. The CDR3 consists of 17 residues. V gave up 2 bases and J gave up 5 bases, with 19 bases separating them. CDR1 and CDR2 from the germline V gene are LGHDT and YNNKEL (reference sequence). Authors' methods: Counts of nucleated cells, estimated from reference gene primer amplification, were obtained. This table comes from immunoSEQ multiplex PCR, and its TCRdb copy is limited to in-frame clones, with some not included. V and J calls and clone size are as listed in that table; D and trimming were resolved from the DNA. The profile shows some 220,000 clones, approximately 90% of them singletons.

The specimen was PBMCs or T cells enriched from blood (not recorded which). The clonotype was recovered from a woman between 35 and 50 years old with acute COVID-19. The chain couples TRBV3-1 (or the pseudogene TRBV3-2) to TRBJ2-1; D is possibly TRBD2 (6 bases). This CDR3 is CASSQPLGRSLHNEQFF. CDR3 bases: TGTGCCAGCAGCCAACCCCTGGGGAGGTCATTACACAATGAGCAGTTCTTC.